Included here is one TCR beta chain sequence, with context. The antigen remains unidentified. Trimming left V 4 bases short and J 2 bases short, with 9 bases between. The CDR3 contains 14 residues. CDR1 is SGHRS, CDR2 YFSETQ, per germline. The record originates from a study of cytomegalovirus exposure and HLA in healthy donors. Study-wide findings and caveats: Cytomegalovirus-associated TCR beta chains were listed, numbering around 150. TCR beta V segments were, for the most part, productive about 87% or about 30% of the time in an earlier analysis.

PCR involved 60 Vbeta and 13 Jbeta primers. Using immunoSEQ multiplex PCR, the repertoire was profiled, and TCRdb retains in-frame clones only, with some absent. Of about 70,000 clones listed, about 73% were seen once; the top ten hold 11%. The chain uses TRBV5-1 and TRBJ2-2; a possible D gene is TRBD2 (6 bases). This TCR was recovered from a woman aged 25 to 39 in good health and CMV-seronegative. The sequenced sample was PBMCs. CDR3 in amino acids: CASSPGTNTGELFF. The CDR3 coding sequence is TGCGCCAGCAGCCCCGGGACTAACACCGGGGAGCTGTTTTTT.